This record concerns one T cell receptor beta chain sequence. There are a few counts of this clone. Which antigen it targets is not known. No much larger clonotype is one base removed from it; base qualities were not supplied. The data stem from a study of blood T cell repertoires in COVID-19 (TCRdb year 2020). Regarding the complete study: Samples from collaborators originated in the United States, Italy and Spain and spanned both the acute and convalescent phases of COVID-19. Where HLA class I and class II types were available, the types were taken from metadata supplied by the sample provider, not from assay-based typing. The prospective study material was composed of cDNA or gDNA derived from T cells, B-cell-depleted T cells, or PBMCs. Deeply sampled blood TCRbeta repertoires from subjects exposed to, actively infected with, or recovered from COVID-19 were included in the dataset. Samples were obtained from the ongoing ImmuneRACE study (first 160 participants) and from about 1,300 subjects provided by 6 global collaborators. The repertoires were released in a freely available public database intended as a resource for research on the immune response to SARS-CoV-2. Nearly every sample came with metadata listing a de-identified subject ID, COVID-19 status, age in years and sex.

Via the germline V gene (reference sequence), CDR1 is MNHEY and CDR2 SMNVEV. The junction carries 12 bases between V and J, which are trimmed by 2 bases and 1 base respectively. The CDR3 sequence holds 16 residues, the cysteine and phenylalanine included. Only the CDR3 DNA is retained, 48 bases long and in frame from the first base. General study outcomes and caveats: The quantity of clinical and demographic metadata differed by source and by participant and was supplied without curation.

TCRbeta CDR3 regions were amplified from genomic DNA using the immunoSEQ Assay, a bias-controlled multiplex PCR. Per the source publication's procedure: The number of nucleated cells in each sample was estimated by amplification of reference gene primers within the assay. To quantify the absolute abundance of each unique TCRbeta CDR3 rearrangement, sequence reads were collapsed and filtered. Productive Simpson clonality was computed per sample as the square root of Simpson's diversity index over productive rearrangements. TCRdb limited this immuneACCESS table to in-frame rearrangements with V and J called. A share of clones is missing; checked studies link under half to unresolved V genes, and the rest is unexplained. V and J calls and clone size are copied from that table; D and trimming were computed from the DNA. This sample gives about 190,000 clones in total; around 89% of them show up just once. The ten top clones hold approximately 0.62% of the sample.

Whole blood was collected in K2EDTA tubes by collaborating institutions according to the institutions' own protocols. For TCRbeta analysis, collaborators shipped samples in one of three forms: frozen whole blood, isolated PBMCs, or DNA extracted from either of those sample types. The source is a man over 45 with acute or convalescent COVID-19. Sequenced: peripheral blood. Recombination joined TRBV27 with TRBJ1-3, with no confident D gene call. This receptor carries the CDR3 CASSLQQPGSGNTIYF. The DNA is TGTGCCAGCAGTTTACAGCAGCCCGGGTCTGGAAACACCATATATTTT.